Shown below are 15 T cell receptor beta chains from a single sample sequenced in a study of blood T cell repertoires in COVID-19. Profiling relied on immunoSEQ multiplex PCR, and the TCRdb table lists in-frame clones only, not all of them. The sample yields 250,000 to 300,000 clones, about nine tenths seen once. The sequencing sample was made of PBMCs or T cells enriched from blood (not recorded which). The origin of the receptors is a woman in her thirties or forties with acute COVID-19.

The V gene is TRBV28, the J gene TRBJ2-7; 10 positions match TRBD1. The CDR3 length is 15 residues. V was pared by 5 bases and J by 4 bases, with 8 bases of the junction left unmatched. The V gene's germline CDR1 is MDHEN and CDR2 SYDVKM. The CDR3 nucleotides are TGTGCCAGCAGTACTCCCGGGACAGGGGTGTACGAGCAGTACTTC. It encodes CASSTPGTGVYEQYF.

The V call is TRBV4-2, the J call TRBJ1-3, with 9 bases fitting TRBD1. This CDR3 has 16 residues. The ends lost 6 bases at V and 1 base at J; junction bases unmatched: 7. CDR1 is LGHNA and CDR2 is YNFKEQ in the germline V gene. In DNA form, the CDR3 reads TGTGCCAGCAGGACTACAGGGGGCGGGTCTGGAAACACCATATATTTT. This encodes CASRTTGGGSGNTIYF.

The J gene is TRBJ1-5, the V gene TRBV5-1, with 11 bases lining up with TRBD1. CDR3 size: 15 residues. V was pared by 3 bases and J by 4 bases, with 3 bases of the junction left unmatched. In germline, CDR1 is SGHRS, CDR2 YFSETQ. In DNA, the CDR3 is TGCGCCAGCAGCTGGGGGACAGGGGGGAATCAGCCCCAGCATTTT. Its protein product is CASSWGTGGNQPQHF.

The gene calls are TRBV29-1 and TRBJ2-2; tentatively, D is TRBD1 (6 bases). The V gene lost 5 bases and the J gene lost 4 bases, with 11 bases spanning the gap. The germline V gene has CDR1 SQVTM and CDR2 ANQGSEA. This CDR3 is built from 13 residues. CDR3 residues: CSVKTGTTGELFF. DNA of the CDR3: TGCAGCGTTAAAACAGGGACCACCGGGGAGCTGTTTTTT.

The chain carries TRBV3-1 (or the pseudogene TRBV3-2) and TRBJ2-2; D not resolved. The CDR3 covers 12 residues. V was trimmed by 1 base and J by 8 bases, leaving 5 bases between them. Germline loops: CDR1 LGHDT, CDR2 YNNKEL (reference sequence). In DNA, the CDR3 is TGTGCCAGCAGCCAAGTAGAGGGGGAGCTGTTTTTT. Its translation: CASSQVEGELFF.

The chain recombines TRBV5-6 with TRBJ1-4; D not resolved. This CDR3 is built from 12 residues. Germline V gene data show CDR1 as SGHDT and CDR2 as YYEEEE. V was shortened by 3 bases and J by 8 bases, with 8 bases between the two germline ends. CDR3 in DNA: TGTGCCAGCAGCTCTACGAGGGAAAAACTGTTTTTT. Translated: CASSSTREKLFF.

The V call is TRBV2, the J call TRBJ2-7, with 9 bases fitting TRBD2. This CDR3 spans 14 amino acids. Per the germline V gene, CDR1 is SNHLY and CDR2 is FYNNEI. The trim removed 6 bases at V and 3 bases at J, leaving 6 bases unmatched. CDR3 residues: CASRREGLHYEQYF. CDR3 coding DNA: TGTGCCAGCAGGCGGGAGGGCCTACACTACGAGCAGTACTTC.

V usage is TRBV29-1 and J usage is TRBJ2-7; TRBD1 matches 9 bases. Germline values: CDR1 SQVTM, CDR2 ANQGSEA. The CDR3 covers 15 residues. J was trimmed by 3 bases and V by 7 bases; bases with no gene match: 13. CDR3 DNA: TGCAGCGCCAGCAAGCTCCGGGACAGGGACTACGAGCAGTACTTC. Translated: CSASKLRDRDYEQYF.

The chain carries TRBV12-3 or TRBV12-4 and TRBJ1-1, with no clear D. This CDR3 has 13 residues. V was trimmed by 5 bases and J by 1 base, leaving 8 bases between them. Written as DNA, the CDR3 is TGTGCCAGCAGTCAGCGGGAGAACACTGAAGCTTTCTTT. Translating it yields CASSQRENTEAFF.

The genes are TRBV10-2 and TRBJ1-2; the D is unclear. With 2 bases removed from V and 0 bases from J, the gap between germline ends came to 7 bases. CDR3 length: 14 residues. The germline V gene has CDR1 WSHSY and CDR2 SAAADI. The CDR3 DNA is TGCGCCAGCAGTGAGGGTCTATCTAACTATGGCTACACCTTC. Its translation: CASSEGLSNYGYTF.

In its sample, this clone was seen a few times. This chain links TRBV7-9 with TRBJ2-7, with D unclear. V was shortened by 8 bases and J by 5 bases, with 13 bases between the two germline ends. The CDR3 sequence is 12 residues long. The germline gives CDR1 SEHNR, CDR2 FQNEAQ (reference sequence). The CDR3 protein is CASRQLGHEQYF. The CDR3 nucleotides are TGTGCCAGCCGACAATTGGGCCACGAGCAGTACTTC. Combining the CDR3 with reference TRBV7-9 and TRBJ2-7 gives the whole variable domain DTGVSQNPRHKITKRGQNVTFRCDPISEHNRLYWYRQTLGQGPEFLTYFQNEAQLEKSRLLSDRFSAERPKGSFSTLEIQRTEQGDSAMYLCASRQLGHEQYFGPGTRLTVT.

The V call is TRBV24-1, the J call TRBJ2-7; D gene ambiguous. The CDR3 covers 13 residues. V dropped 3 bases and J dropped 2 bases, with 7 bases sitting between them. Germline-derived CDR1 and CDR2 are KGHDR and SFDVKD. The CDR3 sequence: CATSDGTAYEQYF. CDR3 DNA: TGTGCCACCAGTGATGGAACAGCCTACGAGCAGTACTTC.

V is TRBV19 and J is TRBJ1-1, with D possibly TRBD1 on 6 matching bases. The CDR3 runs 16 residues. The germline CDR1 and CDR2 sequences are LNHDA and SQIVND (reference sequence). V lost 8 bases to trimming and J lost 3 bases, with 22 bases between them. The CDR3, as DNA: TGTGCCAGTGGGTTGGGCGGGGGGCGAGTGGACACTGAAGCTTTCTTT. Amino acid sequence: CASGLGGGRVDTEAFF.

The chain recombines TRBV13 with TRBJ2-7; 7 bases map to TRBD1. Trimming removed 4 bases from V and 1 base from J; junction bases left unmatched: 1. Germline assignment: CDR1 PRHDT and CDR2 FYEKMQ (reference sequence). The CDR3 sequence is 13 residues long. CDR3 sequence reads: CASSYRGSYEQYF. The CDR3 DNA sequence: TGTGCCAGCAGCTACAGGGGATCCTACGAGCAGTACTTC.

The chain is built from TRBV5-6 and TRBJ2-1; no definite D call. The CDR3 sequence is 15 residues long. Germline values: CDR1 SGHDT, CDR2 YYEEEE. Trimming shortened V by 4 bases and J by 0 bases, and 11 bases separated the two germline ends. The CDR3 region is CASSRLRSSYNEQFF. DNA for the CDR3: TGTGCCAGCAGCCGACTTAGGAGCTCCTACAATGAGCAGTTCTTC.